Below, one T cell receptor beta chain is given with its context. The data originate from a study of blood T cell repertoires in COVID-19. Study at large: Sites across the United States, Italy and Spain contributed samples from acute and convalescent COVID-19. PBMCs, B-cell-depleted T cells, or T cells were the source of the cDNA or gDNA that made up the material.

CDR3 size: 17 residues. The V segment lost 3 bases and the J segment 5 bases; nucleotides outside the gene matches: 11. CDR1 and CDR2 from the germline V gene are SGHVS and FQNEAQ. Methods used by the authors: It was from reference gene primer amplification that nucleated cell counts were estimated. Clones were read by immunoSEQ multiplex PCR, and TCRdb kept only the in-frame ones, dropping some. V and J calls and clone size are copied from that table; D and trimming were computed from the DNA. The profile shows 180,000 or so clones, over 75% of them singletons. V and J are TRBV7-8 and TRBJ2-2; 8 bases are a match to TRBD1. The sequence came from a woman older than 75 with acute or convalescent COVID-19. The sample was peripheral blood. CDR3 coding DNA: TGTGCCAGCAGCTTTCCTACCCCGGGACAGGCTACCGGGGAGCTGTTTTTT. This gives the protein CASSFPTPGQATGELFF. Full variable domain (rest looked up from reference TRBV7-8 and TRBJ2-2): GAGVSQSPRYKVAKRGQDVALRCDPISGHVSLFWYQQALGQGPEFLTYFQNEAQLDKSGLPSDRFFAERPEGSVSTLKIQRTQQEDSAVYLCASSFPTPGQATGELFFGEGSRLTVL.